The rows below give T cell receptor beta chains drawn from one sample of a study of T cell repertoires in cytomegalovirus infection. These receptors' targets are unknown. TCRdb reprocessed the reads with MiXCR, giving one entry per CDR3 protein. Among around 340,000 distinct CDR3 sequences listed, about 28% were seen once. The input for sequencing was cultured PBMCs, taken from culture after CMV antigen stimulation. All receptors come from a human donor in good health (CMV status not recorded). Some clones in this sample may be carry-over from other donors' samples. CDR3s include the opening cysteine and the closing phenylalanine or tryptophan. D genes are given only for firm matches. Only part of the rows carry a size: once, few, many, or a class if the clone is expanded.

D gene	clone size	V gene	J gene	CDR3 protein	CDR3 DNA
-	-	TRBV28	TRBJ1-5	CASSLLGGFDQPQHF	TGTGCCAGCAGTTTATTAGGAGGGTTCGATCAGCCCCAGCATTTT
-	few	TRBV11-2	TRBJ1-3	CASSHPYRVRGNTIYF	TGTGCCAGCAGCCATCCCTATCGGGTCCGGGGAAACACCATATATTTT
TRBD2	-	TRBV7-3	TRBJ2-1	CASSGGGGPGEQFF	TGTGCCAGCAGCGGGGGGGGAGGGCCTGGTGAGCAGTTCTTC
TRBD2	few	TRBV7-2	TRBJ2-1	CASRRREGLNNEQFF	TGTGCCAGCAGAAGACGGGAGGGCCTTAACAATGAGCAGTTCTTC
TRBD1	many	TRBV7-2	TRBJ2-7	CASSTRSAGQGSLEQYF	TGTGCCAGCAGCACCCGATCTGCGGGACAGGGTTCGTTGGAGCAGTACTTC
-	many	TRBV11-2	TRBJ2-5	CASSPGVSASQETQYF	TGTGCCAGCAGCCCGGGTGTCTCAGCCTCCCAAGAGACCCAGTACTTC
TRBD2	-	TRBV28	TRBJ2-1	CASSPPGLAGVDEQFF	TGTGCCAGCAGTCCGCCGGGACTAGCGGGAGTTGATGAGCAGTTCTTC
-	-	TRBV7-3	TRBJ2-3	CASSLFDGPADTQYF	TGTGCCAGCAGCTTATTCGACGGCCCCGCAGATACGCAGTATTTT
-	-	TRBV19	TRBJ2-3	CASSKYRGTDTQYF	TGTGCCAGTTCCAAATACAGGGGCACAGATACGCAGTATTTT
TRBD1	-	TRBV4-2	TRBJ1-1	CASSRDRNERTEAFF	TGTGCCAGCAGTCGGGACAGAAACGAAAGAACTGAAGCTTTCTTT
-	few	TRBV18	TRBJ2-7	CASSPVEREQYF	TGTGCCAGCTCACCCGTGGAACGCGAGCAGTACTTC
-	-	TRBV20-1	TRBJ1-2	CSARDQGRQDGYTF	TGCAGTGCTAGAGATCAGGGGAGGCAGGATGGCTACACCTTC
-	many	TRBV7-2	TRBJ2-5	CASSYRTKRTQYF	TGTGCCAGCAGCTACCGGACTAAGAGAACCCAGTACTTC
-	few	TRBV7-9	TRBJ2-5	CASSLSTPRETQYF	TGTGCCAGCAGCTTGTCGACTCCACGAGAGACCCAGTACTTC